The source of this TCR beta chain is a study of T-cell memory formation after mild COVID-19. This clonotype has more than one count but fewer than ten. The CDR3 has 13 residues. TCRdb passed the 5' RACE reads through MiXCR, listing each CDR3 protein once. The repertoire holds 300,000 to 400,000 distinct CDR3 sequences, around 21% seen once, with around 12% in the top ten. The clonotype was recovered from an adult woman who had mild COVID-19 (a few samples of this study predate the infection). Cell type and time point are not known. The chain is built from TRBV21-1 and TRBJ2-1; TRBD1 was called by the table and not checked on the DNA. TRBV21-1 is termed a pseudogene. The sequencing sample was made of PBMCs or a T cell subset sorted from them (not recorded which). The CDR3 region is CASRSHRDRFLFF. CDR3 sequence (DNA): TGTGCCAGCCGATCGCACCGGGACAGGTTTTTGTTCTTC.